Listed below are T cell receptor beta chains from one sample, sequenced in a study of shared clonotypes between healthy human individuals. Assay used: immunoSEQ multiplex PCR; TCRdb lists only in-frame clones, some missing. The sample carries under 2,000,000 clones, approximately 94% recorded once. The specimen sequenced was naive CD8+ T cells sorted from blood. Receptors were obtained from a man younger than 30 in good health. Each CDR3 is given with its conserved first and last residue. The D gene is left open where the match is weak. Only part of the rows carry a size: once, few, many, or a class if the clone is expanded.

cdr3_nt: TGTGCCAGCAGCCACTTACTAGCGGGGGAACAGAATGAGCAGTTCTTC
cdr3_aa: CASSHLLAGEQNEQFF
d_call: TRBD2
v_call: TRBV4-2
clone_size: NA
j_call: TRBJ2-1

cdr3_nt: TGTGCCAGCAGCTCCGGGCGAGAAGAGACTGAAGCTTTCTTT
cdr3_aa: CASSSGREETEAFF
d_call: NA
v_call: TRBV2
clone_size: NA
j_call: TRBJ1-1

cdr3_nt: TGTGCCATCAGTGATGACAGGGAGGGCTATGGCTACACCTTC
cdr3_aa: CAISDDREGYGYTF
d_call: TRBD1
v_call: TRBV10-3
clone_size: once
j_call: TRBJ1-2

cdr3_nt: TGTGCCACCCGTATCCGGGAACCCGGGACTGAAGCTTTCTTT
cdr3_aa: CATRIREPGTEAFF
d_call: NA
v_call: TRBV15
clone_size: NA
j_call: TRBJ1-1

cdr3_nt: TGTGCCAGCAGCTTAGTTTATGGGGACATTCAGTACTTC
cdr3_aa: CASSLVYGDIQYF
d_call: NA
v_call: TRBV7-2
clone_size: NA
j_call: TRBJ2-4

cdr3_nt: TGTGCCAGCAGCCTTGGGGGCGCTTACAACACCATATATTTT
cdr3_aa: CASSLGGAYNTIYF
d_call: NA
v_call: TRBV28
clone_size: once
j_call: TRBJ1-3

cdr3_nt: TGTGCCAGCAGGCTACTAGCGGGAGGGCCCGTTAATGAGCAGTTCTTC
cdr3_aa: CASRLLAGGPVNEQFF
d_call: TRBD2
v_call: TRBV27
clone_size: NA
j_call: TRBJ2-1

cdr3_nt: TGTGCCAGCAGTGAAGCGAAGGGTGGGGATTCACCCCTCCACTTT
cdr3_aa: CASSEAKGGDSPLHF
d_call: NA
v_call: TRBV2
clone_size: NA
j_call: TRBJ1-6

cdr3_nt: TGTGCCAGCCGTACTCTCCCAGAAGGGGGTCAGCCCCAGCATTTT
cdr3_aa: CASRTLPEGGQPQHF
d_call: NA
v_call: TRBV5-8
clone_size: NA
j_call: TRBJ1-5

cdr3_nt: TGTGCCAGCAGCGGTCGACGAAAACAGGGCACCTACGAGCAGTACTTC
cdr3_aa: CASSGRRKQGTYEQYF
d_call: NA
v_call: TRBV7-9
clone_size: NA
j_call: TRBJ2-7

cdr3_nt: TGCGCCAGCAGCCAAGAGGGACTAGCGGGAGAAGGGCACACAGATACGCAGTATTTT
cdr3_aa: CASSQEGLAGEGHTDTQYF
d_call: TRBD2
v_call: TRBV4-3
clone_size: NA
j_call: TRBJ2-3

cdr3_nt: TGCGCCAGCAGCCAAGACGTATTTGAAGAGGCCTACGAGCAGTACTTC
cdr3_aa: CASSQDVFEEAYEQYF
d_call: NA
v_call: TRBV4-3
clone_size: NA
j_call: TRBJ2-7

cdr3_nt: TGCAGCGTTGATCCGGATGGCACAGATACGCAGTATTTT
cdr3_aa: CSVDPDGTDTQYF
d_call: NA
v_call: TRBV29-1
clone_size: NA
j_call: TRBJ2-3

cdr3_nt: TGCGCCAGCAGCCCCGGGCGGGGGGGGACAGATACGCAGTATTTT
cdr3_aa: CASSPGRGGTDTQYF
d_call: TRBD2
v_call: TRBV4-1
clone_size: NA
j_call: TRBJ2-3

cdr3_nt: TGCAGCGTACCTGACAGCAACTCTGGAAACACCATATATTTT
cdr3_aa: CSVPDSNSGNTIYF
d_call: NA
v_call: TRBV29-1
clone_size: NA
j_call: TRBJ1-3

cdr3_nt: TGTGCCAGCAGCAAAAATCCAGCGGGACAAGAGACCCAGTACTTC
cdr3_aa: CASSKNPAGQETQYF
d_call: TRBD2
v_call: TRBV7-8
clone_size: NA
j_call: TRBJ2-5

cdr3_nt: TGTGCCAGCACCTCATTTAGCGCTGAAGCTTTCTTT
cdr3_aa: CASTSFSAEAFF
d_call: NA
v_call: TRBV25-1
clone_size: NA
j_call: TRBJ1-1

cdr3_nt: TGTGCCAGCGGACCCGGGCCCGGTACGCAGTATTTT
cdr3_aa: CASGPGPGTQYF
d_call: NA
v_call: TRBV6-6
clone_size: once
j_call: TRBJ2-3

cdr3_nt: TGTGCCAGCAGCTTGGCCGGGGGTGCCGCTAATGAAAAACTGTTTTTT
cdr3_aa: CASSLAGGAANEKLFF
d_call: NA
v_call: TRBV5-6
clone_size: NA
j_call: TRBJ1-4

cdr3_nt: TGCAGCGTTGCCGGGAGACTAGATACGCAGTATTTT
cdr3_aa: CSVAGRLDTQYF
d_call: NA
v_call: TRBV29-1
clone_size: NA
j_call: TRBJ2-3

cdr3_nt: TGTGCCAGCAGCTGGGGGGAGGGCGAGCAGTACTTC
cdr3_aa: CASSWGEGEQYF
d_call: TRBD2
v_call: TRBV7-9
clone_size: few
j_call: TRBJ2-7

cdr3_nt: TGTGCCAGCAGCTTTACAGGGTTCACCTACAATGAGCAGTTCTTC
cdr3_aa: CASSFTGFTYNEQFF
d_call: NA
v_call: TRBV13
clone_size: NA
j_call: TRBJ2-1

cdr3_nt: TGTGCCAGCAGTTACTCGGGTCGAGGCGGGGAGCTGTTTTTT
cdr3_aa: CASSYSGRGGELFF
d_call: NA
v_call: TRBV6-5
clone_size: NA
j_call: TRBJ2-2

cdr3_nt: TGCAGCGTCAGCCGCGGACAGGGTTACGACGAGCAGTACTTC
cdr3_aa: CSVSRGQGYDEQYF
d_call: TRBD1
v_call: TRBV29-1
clone_size: NA
j_call: TRBJ2-7

cdr3_nt: TGTGCCAGCAGCCAAGGAACTAGCGGGGGCGGCAATGAGCAGTTCTTC
cdr3_aa: CASSQGTSGGGNEQFF
d_call: TRBD2
v_call: TRBV14
clone_size: NA
j_call: TRBJ2-1

cdr3_nt: TGCGCCAGCAGTGAGGGGCGGGAGGCGGCAGATACGCAGTATTTT
cdr3_aa: CASSEGREAADTQYF
d_call: TRBD2
v_call: TRBV10-1
clone_size: NA
j_call: TRBJ2-3

cdr3_nt: TGTGCAGTGGGGACAGGATTCTCCTACGAGCAGTACTTC
cdr3_aa: CAVGTGFSYEQYF
d_call: TRBD1
v_call: TRBV15
clone_size: once
j_call: TRBJ2-7

cdr3_nt: TGTGCCAGCAGTGACCCGATTAATGGCTATGGCTACACCTTC
cdr3_aa: CASSDPINGYGYTF
d_call: NA
v_call: TRBV6-5
clone_size: NA
j_call: TRBJ1-2

cdr3_nt: TGTGCCAGCAGCCCGGCAGCGGGAGATAATGAGCAGTTCTTC
cdr3_aa: CASSPAAGDNEQFF
d_call: TRBD2
v_call: TRBV7-6
clone_size: NA
j_call: TRBJ2-1

cdr3_nt: TGTGCCAGTTCCCCTCTCAGTACAGATACGCAGTATTTT
cdr3_aa: CASSPLSTDTQYF
d_call: NA
v_call: TRBV27
clone_size: NA
j_call: TRBJ2-3

cdr3_nt: TGTGCCAGCAGCGTAGAGGCAGGGCTGGCCTACGAGCAGTACTTC
cdr3_aa: CASSVEAGLAYEQYF
d_call: NA
v_call: TRBV9
clone_size: NA
j_call: TRBJ2-7

cdr3_nt: TGTGCCAGCAGGGTGGACAGGTTTAGCACAGATACGCAGTATTTT
cdr3_aa: CASRVDRFSTDTQYF
d_call: TRBD1
v_call: TRBV6-1
clone_size: NA
j_call: TRBJ2-3

cdr3_nt: TGCGCCAGCAGCTTGGTGGCAGGGGTCTCCTACAATGAGCAGTTCTTC
cdr3_aa: CASSLVAGVSYNEQFF
d_call: NA
v_call: TRBV5-1
clone_size: NA
j_call: TRBJ2-1

cdr3_nt: TGTGCCAGCAGCGTACAGCCCCCTGGGCCCTACACCTTC
cdr3_aa: CASSVQPPGPYTF
d_call: NA
v_call: TRBV9
clone_size: NA
j_call: TRBJ1-2

cdr3_nt: TGTGCCTGGAGTTTCGGCGGGAGTGCTGAAGCTTTCTTT
cdr3_aa: CAWSFGGSAEAFF
d_call: NA
v_call: TRBV30
clone_size: few
j_call: TRBJ1-1

cdr3_nt: TGTGCCACCCGCAAAATAGCCAGGGAAGGTCCCAGCGGAAACACCATATATTTT
cdr3_aa: CATRKIAREGPSGNTIYF
d_call: NA
v_call: TRBV28
clone_size: NA
j_call: TRBJ1-3

cdr3_nt: TGTGCCAGCAGCACACAGGGTGGGGACTATGGTTCACCCCTCCACTTT
cdr3_aa: CASSTQGGDYGSPLHF
d_call: NA
v_call: TRBV5-6
clone_size: NA
j_call: TRBJ1-6

cdr3_nt: TGCGCCAGCAGCCAAGAGGAAGGGCTCGGGAACACCATATATTTT
cdr3_aa: CASSQEEGLGNTIYF
d_call: NA
v_call: TRBV4-3
clone_size: NA
j_call: TRBJ1-3

cdr3_nt: TGTGCCTGGAGTTTCGCGGGGGGAACCTACGAGCAGTACTTC
cdr3_aa: CAWSFAGGTYEQYF
d_call: TRBD2
v_call: TRBV30
clone_size: NA
j_call: TRBJ2-7

cdr3_nt: TGTGCCAGCAGCGCCGGACAGGGGGACCTCTACGAGCAGTACTTC
cdr3_aa: CASSAGQGDLYEQYF
d_call: TRBD1
v_call: TRBV13
clone_size: NA
j_call: TRBJ2-7

cdr3_nt: TGTGCCAGCAGTTTCGGGGTAGGTTCACCCCTCCACTTT
cdr3_aa: CASSFGVGSPLHF
d_call: NA
v_call: TRBV28
clone_size: NA
j_call: TRBJ1-6

cdr3_nt: TGTGCCAGCAGCGTAACAGGGGGAAACACTGAAGCTTTCTTT
cdr3_aa: CASSVTGGNTEAFF
d_call: TRBD1
v_call: TRBV9
clone_size: NA
j_call: TRBJ1-1

cdr3_nt: TGTGCCAGCAGCTTAGATAAGGGACTAGCGGGAGGCTACAATGAGCAGTTCTTC
cdr3_aa: CASSLDKGLAGGYNEQFF
d_call: TRBD2
v_call: TRBV7-9
clone_size: NA
j_call: TRBJ2-1

cdr3_nt: TGTGCCAGCAGCAAGGACCAGACCTCCTACGAGCAGTACTTC
cdr3_aa: CASSKDQTSYEQYF
d_call: NA
v_call: TRBV13
clone_size: NA
j_call: TRBJ2-7

cdr3_nt: TGTGCCAGCAGCTTGGGGGGGCTGGAAGATACGCAGTATTTT
cdr3_aa: CASSLGGLEDTQYF
d_call: NA
v_call: TRBV5-6
clone_size: NA
j_call: TRBJ2-3

cdr3_nt: TGTGCCAGCAGTCCCCGTGTGGGCGAGCAGTACTTC
cdr3_aa: CASSPRVGEQYF
d_call: NA
v_call: TRBV9
clone_size: NA
j_call: TRBJ2-7

cdr3_nt: TGTGCCAGCAGCCCAGTAGGGATATACGAGCAGTACTTC
cdr3_aa: CASSPVGIYEQYF
d_call: NA
v_call: TRBV7-2
clone_size: NA
j_call: TRBJ2-7

cdr3_nt: TGTGCCACTAGGCCGGCCGCCGGCTCCTACGAGCAGTACTTC
cdr3_aa: CATRPAAGSYEQYF
d_call: NA
v_call: TRBV27
clone_size: NA
j_call: TRBJ2-7

cdr3_nt: TGTGCCAGCAGCCAAGCACAGAGCTCCTACAATGAGCAGTTCTTC
cdr3_aa: CASSQAQSSYNEQFF
d_call: NA
v_call: TRBV4-2
clone_size: few
j_call: TRBJ2-1

cdr3_nt: TGTGCCTGGAGTGTACGTCCTAACACCGGGGAGCTGTTTTTT
cdr3_aa: CAWSVRPNTGELFF
d_call: NA
v_call: TRBV30
clone_size: NA
j_call: TRBJ2-2

cdr3_nt: TGTGCCAGTAACCAGGGGATCACAGATACGCAGTATTTT
cdr3_aa: CASNQGITDTQYF
d_call: NA
v_call: TRBV19
clone_size: NA
j_call: TRBJ2-3

cdr3_nt: TGTGCCAGCAGTTCGCCACCACTAGCTGAGAGCTCCTACAATGAGCAGTTCTTC
cdr3_aa: CASSSPPLAESSYNEQFF
d_call: NA
v_call: TRBV27
clone_size: NA
j_call: TRBJ2-1

cdr3_nt: TGTGCTAGTGGTTTGGTAGGGGCGCCCGGACCCTACGAGCAGTACTTC
cdr3_aa: CASGLVGAPGPYEQYF
d_call: NA
v_call: TRBV12-5
clone_size: NA
j_call: TRBJ2-7

cdr3_nt: TGTGCCAGCAGCTTGGGTTCTCGGACAGGTGCAGAGGCTTTCTTT
cdr3_aa: CASSLGSRTGAEAFF
d_call: TRBD1
v_call: TRBV5-5
clone_size: NA
j_call: TRBJ1-1

cdr3_nt: TGTGCCTGGAGTCCCAGTTTGGCTCCGGGAAGCCCCCTAAGCAATCAGCCCCAGCATTTT
cdr3_aa: CAWSPSLAPGSPLSNQPQHF
d_call: NA
v_call: TRBV30
clone_size: NA
j_call: TRBJ1-5